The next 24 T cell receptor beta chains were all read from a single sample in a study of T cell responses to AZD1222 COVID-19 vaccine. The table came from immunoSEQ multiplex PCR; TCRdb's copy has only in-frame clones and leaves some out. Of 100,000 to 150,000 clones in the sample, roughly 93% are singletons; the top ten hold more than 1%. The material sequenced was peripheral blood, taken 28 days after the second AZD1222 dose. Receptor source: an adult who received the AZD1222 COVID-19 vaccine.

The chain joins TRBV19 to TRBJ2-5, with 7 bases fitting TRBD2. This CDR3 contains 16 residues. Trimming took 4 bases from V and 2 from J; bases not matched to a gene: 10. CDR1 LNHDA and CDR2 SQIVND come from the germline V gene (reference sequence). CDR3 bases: TGTGCCAGTAGTACCCGGACTAGAGGGAGGCAAGAGACCCAGTACTTC. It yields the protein CASSTRTRGRQETQYF.

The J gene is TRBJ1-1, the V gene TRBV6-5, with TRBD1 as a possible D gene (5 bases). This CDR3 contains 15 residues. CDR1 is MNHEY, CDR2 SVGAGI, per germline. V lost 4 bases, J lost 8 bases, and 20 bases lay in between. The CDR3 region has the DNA TGTGCCAGCAGTTCTTTGCAGTTGGGGCGCGGGGAAGCTTTCTTT. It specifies CASSSLQLGRGEAFF.

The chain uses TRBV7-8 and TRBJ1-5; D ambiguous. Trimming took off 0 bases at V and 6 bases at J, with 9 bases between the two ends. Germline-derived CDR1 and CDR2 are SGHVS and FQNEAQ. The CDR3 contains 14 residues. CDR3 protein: CASSLAQEGQPQHF. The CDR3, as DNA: TGTGCCAGCAGCTTAGCGCAGGAGGGTCAGCCCCAGCATTTT.

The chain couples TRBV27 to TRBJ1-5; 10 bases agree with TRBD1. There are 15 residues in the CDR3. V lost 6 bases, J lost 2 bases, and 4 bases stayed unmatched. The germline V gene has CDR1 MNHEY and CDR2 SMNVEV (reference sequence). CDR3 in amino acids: CASRAGTGGNQPQHF. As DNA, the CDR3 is TGTGCCAGCAGAGCCGGGACAGGGGGCAATCAGCCCCAGCATTTT.

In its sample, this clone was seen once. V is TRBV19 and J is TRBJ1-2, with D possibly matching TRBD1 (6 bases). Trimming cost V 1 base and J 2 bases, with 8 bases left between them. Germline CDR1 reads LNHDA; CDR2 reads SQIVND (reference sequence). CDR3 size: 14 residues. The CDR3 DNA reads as TGTGCCAGTAGTATAGGGACAGACAACTATGGCTACACCTTC. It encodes CASSIGTDNYGYTF.

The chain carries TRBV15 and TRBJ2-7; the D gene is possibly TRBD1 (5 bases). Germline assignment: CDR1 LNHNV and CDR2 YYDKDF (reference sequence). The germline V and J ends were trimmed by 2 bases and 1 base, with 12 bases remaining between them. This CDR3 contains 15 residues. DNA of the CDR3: TGTGCCACCAGCAGAACCTTGACAGTTTCCTACGAGCAGTACTTC. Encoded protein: CATSRTLTVSYEQYF.

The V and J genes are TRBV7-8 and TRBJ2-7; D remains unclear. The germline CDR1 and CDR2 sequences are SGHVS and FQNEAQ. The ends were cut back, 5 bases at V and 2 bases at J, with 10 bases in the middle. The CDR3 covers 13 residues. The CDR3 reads CASSIRQPYEQYF. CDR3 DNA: TGTGCCAGCAGCATCAGACAACCCTACGAGCAGTACTTC.

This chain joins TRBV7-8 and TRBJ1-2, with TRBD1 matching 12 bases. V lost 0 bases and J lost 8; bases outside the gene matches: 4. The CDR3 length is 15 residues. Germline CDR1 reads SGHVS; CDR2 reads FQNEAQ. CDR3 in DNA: TGTGCCAGCAGCTTAGCGGGGACAGGGGGCTGGGGCTACACCTTC. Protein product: CASSLAGTGGWGYTF.

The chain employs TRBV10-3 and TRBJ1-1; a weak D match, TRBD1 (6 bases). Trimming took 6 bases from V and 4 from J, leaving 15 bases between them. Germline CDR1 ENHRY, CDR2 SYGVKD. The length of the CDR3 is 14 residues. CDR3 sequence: CAIRMDRLGTEAFF. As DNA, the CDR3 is TGTGCCATCAGAATGGACAGATTAGGCACTGAAGCTTTCTTT.

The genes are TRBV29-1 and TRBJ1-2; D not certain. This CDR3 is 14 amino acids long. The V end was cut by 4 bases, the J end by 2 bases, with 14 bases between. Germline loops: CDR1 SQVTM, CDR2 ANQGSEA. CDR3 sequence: CSVGMGIENYGYTF. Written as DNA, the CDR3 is TGCAGCGTTGGGATGGGAATTGAAAACTATGGCTACACCTTC.

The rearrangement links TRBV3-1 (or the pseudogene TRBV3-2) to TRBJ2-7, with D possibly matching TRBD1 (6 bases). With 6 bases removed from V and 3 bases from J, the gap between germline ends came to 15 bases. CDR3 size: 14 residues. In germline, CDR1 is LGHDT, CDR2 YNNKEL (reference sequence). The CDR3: CASSFSTGLYEQYF. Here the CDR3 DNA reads TGTGCCAGCAGTTTTTCGACAGGCCTCTACGAGCAGTACTTC.

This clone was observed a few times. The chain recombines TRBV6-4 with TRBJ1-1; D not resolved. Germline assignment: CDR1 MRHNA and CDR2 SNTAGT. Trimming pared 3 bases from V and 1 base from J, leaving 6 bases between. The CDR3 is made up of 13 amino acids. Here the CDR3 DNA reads TGTGCCAGCAGTGAAAGGGAGAACACTGAAGCTTTCTTT. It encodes CASSERENTEAFF.

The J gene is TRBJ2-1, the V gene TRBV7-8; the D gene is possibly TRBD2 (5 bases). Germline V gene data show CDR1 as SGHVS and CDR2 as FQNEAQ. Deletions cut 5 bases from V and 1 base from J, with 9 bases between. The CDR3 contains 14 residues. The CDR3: CASSPRTSYNEQFF. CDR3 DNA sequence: TGTGCCAGCAGCCCCCGGACTTCCTACAATGAGCAGTTCTTC.

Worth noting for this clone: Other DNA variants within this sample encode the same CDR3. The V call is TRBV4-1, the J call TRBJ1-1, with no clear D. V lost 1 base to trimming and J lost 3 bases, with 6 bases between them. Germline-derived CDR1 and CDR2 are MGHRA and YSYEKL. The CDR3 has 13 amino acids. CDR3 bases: TGCGCCAGCAGCCAAGTGGGTTACACTGAAGCTTTCTTT. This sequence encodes CASSQVGYTEAFF.

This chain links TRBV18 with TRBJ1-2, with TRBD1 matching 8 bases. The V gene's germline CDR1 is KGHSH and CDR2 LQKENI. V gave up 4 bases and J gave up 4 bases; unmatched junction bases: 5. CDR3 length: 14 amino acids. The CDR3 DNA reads TGTGCCAGCTCACGCGGGACAGGAACCTATGGCTACACCTTC. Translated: CASSRGTGTYGYTF.

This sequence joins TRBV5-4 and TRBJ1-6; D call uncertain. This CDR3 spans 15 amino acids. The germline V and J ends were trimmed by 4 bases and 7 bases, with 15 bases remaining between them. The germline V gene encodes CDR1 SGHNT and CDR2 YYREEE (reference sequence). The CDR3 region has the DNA TGTGCCAGCAGCCCCCGAGGGTCGAGCAATTCACCCCTCCACTTT. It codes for CASSPRGSSNSPLHF. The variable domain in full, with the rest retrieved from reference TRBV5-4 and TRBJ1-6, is ETGVTQSPTHLIKTRGQQVTLRCSSQSGHNTVSWYQQALGQGPQFIFQYYREEENGRGNFPPRFSGLQFPNYSSELNVNALELDDSALYLCASSPRGSSNSPLHFGNGTRLTVT.

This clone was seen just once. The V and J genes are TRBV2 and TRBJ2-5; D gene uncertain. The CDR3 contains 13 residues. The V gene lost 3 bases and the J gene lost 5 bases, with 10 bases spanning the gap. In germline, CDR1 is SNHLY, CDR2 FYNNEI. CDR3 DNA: TGTGCCAGCAGTGAGGGTAGCCGGGAGACCCAGTACTTC. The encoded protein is CASSEGSRETQYF.

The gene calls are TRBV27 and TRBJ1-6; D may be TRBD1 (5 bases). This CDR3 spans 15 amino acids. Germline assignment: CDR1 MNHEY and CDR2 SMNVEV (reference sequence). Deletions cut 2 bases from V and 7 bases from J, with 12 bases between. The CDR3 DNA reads TGTGCCAGCAGTTTAATCCCAGGGTTGAATTCACCCCTCCACTTT. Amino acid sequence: CASSLIPGLNSPLHF.

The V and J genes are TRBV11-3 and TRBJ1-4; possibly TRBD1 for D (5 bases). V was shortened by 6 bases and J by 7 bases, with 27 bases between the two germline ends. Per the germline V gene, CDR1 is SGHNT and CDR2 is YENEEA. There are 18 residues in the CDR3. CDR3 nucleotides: TGTGCCAGCAGTCTTACCGGGTCCACTGGGGGGAATGGTGAAAAACTGTTTTTT. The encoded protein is CASSLTGSTGGNGEKLFF.

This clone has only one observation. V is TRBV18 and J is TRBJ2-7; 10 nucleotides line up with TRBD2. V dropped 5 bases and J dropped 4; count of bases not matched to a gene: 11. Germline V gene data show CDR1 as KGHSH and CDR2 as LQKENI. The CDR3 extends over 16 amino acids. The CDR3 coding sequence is TGTGCCAGCTCAGGGCTACTAGCGGGAAACGGTTACGAGCAGTACTTC. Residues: CASSGLLAGNGYEQYF.

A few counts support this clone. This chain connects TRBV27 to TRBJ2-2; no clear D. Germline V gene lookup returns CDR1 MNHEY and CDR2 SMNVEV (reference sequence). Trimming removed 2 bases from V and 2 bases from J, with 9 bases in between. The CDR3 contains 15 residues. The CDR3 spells CASSLGWGNTGELFF. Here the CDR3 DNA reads TGTGCCAGCAGTTTAGGGTGGGGAAACACCGGGGAGCTGTTTTTT.

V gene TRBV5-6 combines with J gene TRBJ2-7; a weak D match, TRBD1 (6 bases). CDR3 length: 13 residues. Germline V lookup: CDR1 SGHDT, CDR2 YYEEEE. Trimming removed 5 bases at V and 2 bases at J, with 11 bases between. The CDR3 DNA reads TGTGCCAGCAGTGAGACAGGAGCCTACGAGCAGTACTTC. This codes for CASSETGAYEQYF.

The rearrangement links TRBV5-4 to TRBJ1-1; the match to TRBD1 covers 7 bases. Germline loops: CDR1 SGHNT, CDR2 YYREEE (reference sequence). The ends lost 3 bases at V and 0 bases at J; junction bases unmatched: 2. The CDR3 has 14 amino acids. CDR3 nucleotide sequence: TGTGCCAGCAGCTCACAGGGGATGAACACTGAAGCTTTCTTT. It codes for CASSSQGMNTEAFF.

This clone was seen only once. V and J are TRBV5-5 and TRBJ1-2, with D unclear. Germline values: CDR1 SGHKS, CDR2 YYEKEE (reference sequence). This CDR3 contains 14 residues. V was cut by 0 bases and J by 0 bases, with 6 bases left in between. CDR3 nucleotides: TGTGCCAGCAGCTTGGACTTCGCTAACTATGGCTACACCTTC. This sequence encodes CASSLDFANYGYTF.